The sequence of this TCR beta chain was determined in a study of blood T cells in healthy people across ages. There were at least 5 micrograms of total RNA extracted from every sample. For the second PCR, which ran for roughly 7 to 11 cycles, a sample-barcoded 5' primer and a J-beta primer mix were used. Through a template-switch adaptor with 12 random nucleotides, each cDNA molecule received a tag. Samples each returned at least 3 million CDR3-containing paired-end reads. One entry per CDR3 protein, called by TCRdb with MiXCR from the 5' RACE reads. The sample lists about 1,600,000 distinct CDR3 sequences; around 39% were seen once. Trimming at V came to 0 bases and at J to 11 bases, leaving 14 bases not matched to a gene. CDR3 length equals 17 residues. Germline CDR1 is MGHRA and CDR2 is YSYEKL.

The sequence was obtained from a woman aged 18 to 35 in good health. The sample taken for sequencing was blood. This sequence joins TRBV4-1 and TRBJ2-5; 11 bases agree with TRBD1. The CDR3, as DNA: TGCGCCAGCAGCCAAGAATCCCTAGGACAGGGGGCGAGTGAGCAGTACTTC. Residues: CASSQESLGQGASEQYF.